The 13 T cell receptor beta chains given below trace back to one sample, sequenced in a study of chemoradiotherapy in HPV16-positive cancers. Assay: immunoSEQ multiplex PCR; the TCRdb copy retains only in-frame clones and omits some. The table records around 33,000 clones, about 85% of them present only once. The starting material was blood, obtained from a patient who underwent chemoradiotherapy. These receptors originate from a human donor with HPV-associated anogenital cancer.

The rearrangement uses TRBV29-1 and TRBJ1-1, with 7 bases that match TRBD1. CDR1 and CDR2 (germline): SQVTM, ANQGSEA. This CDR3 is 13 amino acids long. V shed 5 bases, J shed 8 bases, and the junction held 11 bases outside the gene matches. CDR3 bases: TGCAGCGTTAGCGACAGGGTATTGTCGGAAGCTTTCTTT. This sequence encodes CSVSDRVLSEAFF.

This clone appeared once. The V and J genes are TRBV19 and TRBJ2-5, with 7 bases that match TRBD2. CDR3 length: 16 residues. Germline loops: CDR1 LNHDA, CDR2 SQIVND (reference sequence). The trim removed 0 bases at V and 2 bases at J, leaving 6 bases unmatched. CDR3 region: CASSIESGAFQETQYF. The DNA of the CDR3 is TGTGCCAGTAGTATAGAAAGCGGGGCCTTTCAAGAGACCCAGTACTTC.

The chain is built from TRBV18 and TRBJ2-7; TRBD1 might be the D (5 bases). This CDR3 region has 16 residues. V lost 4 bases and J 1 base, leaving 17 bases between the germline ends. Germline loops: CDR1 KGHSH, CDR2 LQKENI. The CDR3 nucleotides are TGTGCCAGCTCACTCCCCCCAGGGATAGGGTCCTACGAGCAGTACTTC. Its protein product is CASSLPPGIGSYEQYF.

The CDR3 reads CASSKEGGSRNEQYF. As DNA, the CDR3 is TGTGCCAGCAGCAAAGAGGGAGGGAGTAGAAACGAGCAGTACTTC. The chain couples TRBV21-1 to TRBJ2-7; TRBD2 is the table's D call and was not checked against the DNA. TRBV21-1 is classified as a pseudogene. The CDR3 totals 15 residues.

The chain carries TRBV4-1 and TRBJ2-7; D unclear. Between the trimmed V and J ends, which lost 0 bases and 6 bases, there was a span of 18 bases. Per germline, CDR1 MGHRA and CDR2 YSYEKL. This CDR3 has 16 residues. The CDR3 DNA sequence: TGCGCCAGCAGCCAAGACTTGTATGAGCCATCGTCCGAGCAGTACTTC. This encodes CASSQDLYEPSSEQYF.

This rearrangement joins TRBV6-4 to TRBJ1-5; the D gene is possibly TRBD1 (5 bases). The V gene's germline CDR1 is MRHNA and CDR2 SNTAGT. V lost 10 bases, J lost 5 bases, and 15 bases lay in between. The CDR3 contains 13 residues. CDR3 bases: TGTGCCATCCCGGCAGGGTCCTATCAGCCCCAGCATTTT. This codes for CAIPAGSYQPQHF.

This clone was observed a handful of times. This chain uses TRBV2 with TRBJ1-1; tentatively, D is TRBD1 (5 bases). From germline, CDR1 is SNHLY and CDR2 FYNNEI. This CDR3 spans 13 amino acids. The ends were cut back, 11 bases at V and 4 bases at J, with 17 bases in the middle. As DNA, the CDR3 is TGTGCCGTGCGGGGGAGGTTGACCACTGAAGCTTTCTTT. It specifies CAVRGRLTTEAFF.

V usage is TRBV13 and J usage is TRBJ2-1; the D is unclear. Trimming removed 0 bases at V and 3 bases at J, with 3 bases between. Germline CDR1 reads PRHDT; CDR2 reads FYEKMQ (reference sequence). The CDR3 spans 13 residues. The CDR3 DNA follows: TGTGCCAGCAGCTTAGGCCTCTACAATGAGCAGTTCTTC. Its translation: CASSLGLYNEQFF. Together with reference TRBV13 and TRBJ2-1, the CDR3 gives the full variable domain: AAGVIQSPRHLIKEKRETATLKCYPIPRHDTVYWYQQGPGQDPQFLISFYEKMQSDKGSIPDRFSAQQFSDYHSELNMSSLELGDSALYFCASSLGLYNEQFFGPGTRLTVL.

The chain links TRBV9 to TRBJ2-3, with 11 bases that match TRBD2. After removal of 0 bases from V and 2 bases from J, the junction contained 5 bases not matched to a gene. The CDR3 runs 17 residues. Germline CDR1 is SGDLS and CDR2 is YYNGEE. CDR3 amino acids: CASSVGTSGGITDTQYF. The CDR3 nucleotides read TGTGCCAGCAGCGTAGGAACTAGCGGGGGCATCACAGATACGCAGTATTTT.

CDR3 sequence: CASSPKLYSGVQFF. CDR3 DNA sequence: TGTGCCAGCAGTCCTAAGCTGTATAGCGGGGTTCAGTTCTTC. This chain uses TRBV11-1 with TRBJ2-1, with TRBD2 matching over 8 bases. Per germline, CDR1 SGHAT and CDR2 FQDESV (reference sequence). The CDR3 length is 14 residues. V dropped 6 bases and J dropped 13; count of bases not matched to a gene: 14.

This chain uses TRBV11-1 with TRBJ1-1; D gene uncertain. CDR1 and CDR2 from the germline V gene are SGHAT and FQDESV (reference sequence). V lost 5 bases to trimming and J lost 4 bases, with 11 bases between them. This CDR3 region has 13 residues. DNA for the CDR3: TGTGCCAGCAGCCTAAAGGGAGTCACTGAAGCTTTCTTT. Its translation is CASSLKGVTEAFF.

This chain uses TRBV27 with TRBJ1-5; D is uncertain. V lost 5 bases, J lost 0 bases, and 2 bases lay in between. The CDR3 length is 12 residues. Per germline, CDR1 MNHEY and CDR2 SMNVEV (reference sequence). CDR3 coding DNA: TGTGCCAGCAGTAATAGCAATCAGCCCCAGCATTTT. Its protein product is CASSNSNQPQHF.

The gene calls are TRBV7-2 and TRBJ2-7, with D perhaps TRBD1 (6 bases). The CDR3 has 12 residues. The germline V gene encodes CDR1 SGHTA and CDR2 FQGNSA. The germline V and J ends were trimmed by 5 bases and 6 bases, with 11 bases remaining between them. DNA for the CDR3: TGTGCCAGCAGCGTAAACAGGGTCGAGCAGTACTTC. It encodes CASSVNRVEQYF.